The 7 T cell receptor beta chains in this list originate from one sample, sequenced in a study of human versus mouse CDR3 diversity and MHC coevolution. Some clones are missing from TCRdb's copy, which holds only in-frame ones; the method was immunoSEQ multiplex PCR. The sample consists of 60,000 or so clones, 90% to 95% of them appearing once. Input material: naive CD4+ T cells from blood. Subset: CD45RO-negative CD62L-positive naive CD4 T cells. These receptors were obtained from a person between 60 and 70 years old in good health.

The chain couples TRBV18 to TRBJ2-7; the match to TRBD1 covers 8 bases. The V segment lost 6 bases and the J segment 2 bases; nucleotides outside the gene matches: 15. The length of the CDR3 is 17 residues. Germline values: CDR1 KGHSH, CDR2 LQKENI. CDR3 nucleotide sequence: TGTGCCAGCTCCCCTAACCAAGCCCAGACAGGGGCCTACGAGCAGTACTTC. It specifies CASSPNQAQTGAYEQYF.

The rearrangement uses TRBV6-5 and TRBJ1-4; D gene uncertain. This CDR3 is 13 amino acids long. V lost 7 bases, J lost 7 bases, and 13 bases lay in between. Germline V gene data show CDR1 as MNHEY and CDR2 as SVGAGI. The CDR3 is CASTRLEGEKLFF. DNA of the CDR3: TGTGCCAGCACCCGACTGGAGGGTGAAAAACTGTTTTTT.

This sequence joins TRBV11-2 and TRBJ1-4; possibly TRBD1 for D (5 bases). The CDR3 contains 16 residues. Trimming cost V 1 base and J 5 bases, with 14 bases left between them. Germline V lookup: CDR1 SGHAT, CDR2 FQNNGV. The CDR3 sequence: CASSLGTGGGNEKLFF. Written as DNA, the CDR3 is TGTGCCAGCAGCTTAGGTACCGGGGGTGGGAATGAAAAACTGTTTTTT. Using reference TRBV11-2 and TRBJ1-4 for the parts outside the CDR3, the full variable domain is EAGVAQSPRYKIIEKRQSVAFWCNPISGHATLYWYQQILGQGPKLLIQFQNNGVVDDSQLPKDRFSAERLKGVDSTLKIQPAKLEDSAVYLCASSLGTGGGNEKLFFGSGTQLSVL.

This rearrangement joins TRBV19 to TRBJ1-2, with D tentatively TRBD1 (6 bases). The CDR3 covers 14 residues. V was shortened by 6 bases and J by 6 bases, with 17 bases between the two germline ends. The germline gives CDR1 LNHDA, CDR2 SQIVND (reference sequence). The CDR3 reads CASSDLGRGNGYTF. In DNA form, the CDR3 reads TGTGCCAGTAGCGACTTAGGCAGGGGTAATGGCTACACCTTC.

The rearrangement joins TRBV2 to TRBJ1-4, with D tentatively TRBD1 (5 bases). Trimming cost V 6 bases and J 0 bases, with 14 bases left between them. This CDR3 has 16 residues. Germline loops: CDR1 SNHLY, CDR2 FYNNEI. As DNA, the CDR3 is TGTGCCAGCAGGAGCGAACCGGGGGCAACTAATGAAAAACTGTTTTTT. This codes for CASRSEPGATNEKLFF.

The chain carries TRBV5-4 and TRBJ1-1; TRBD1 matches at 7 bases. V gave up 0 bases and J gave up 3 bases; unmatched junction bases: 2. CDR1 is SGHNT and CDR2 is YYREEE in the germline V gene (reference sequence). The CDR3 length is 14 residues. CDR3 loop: CASSLGQGYTEAFF. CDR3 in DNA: TGTGCCAGCAGCTTGGGACAGGGTTACACTGAAGCTTTCTTT.

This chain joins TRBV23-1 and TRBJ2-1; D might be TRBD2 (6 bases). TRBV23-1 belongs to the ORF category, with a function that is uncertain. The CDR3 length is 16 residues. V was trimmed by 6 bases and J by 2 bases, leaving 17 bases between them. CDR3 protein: CASRPRTIRTYNEQFF. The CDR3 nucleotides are TGCGCCAGCAGACCTCGGACTATCCGTACCTACAATGAGCAGTTCTTC.